What follows are 5 T cell receptor beta chains derived from one specimen sequenced in a study of blood T cell repertoires in COVID-19. Measured with immunoSEQ multiplex PCR; TCRdb has only the in-frame clones, and not every one. The sample lists under 250,000 clones; roughly 89% were seen once. The sequenced sample was peripheral blood. These receptors came from a man aged 60-69 years who had recovered from COVID-19.

V usage is TRBV3-1 (or the pseudogene TRBV3-2) and J usage is TRBJ2-7, with TRBD2 matching over 14 bases. The CDR3 runs 16 residues. V trimming: 4 bases; J trimming: 5 bases; junction bases outside the gene matches: 7. Germline CDR1 LGHDT, CDR2 YNNKEL (reference sequence). The CDR3 DNA is TGTGCCAGCAGCCTACGGACTAGCGGGAGGCCCCACGAGCAGTACTTC. Its protein product is CASSLRTSGRPHEQYF.

As DNA, the CDR3 is TGCGCCAGCAGCGGGGCCCGGGAAAAACTGTTTTTT. Its translation is CASSGAREKLFF. This chain uses TRBV5-1 with TRBJ1-4; TRBD1 is a possible D gene (5 bases). Germline CDR1 and CDR2: SGHRS and YFSETQ. The CDR3 consists of 12 residues. V dropped 4 bases and J dropped 8 bases, with 9 bases sitting between them.

The chain couples TRBV28 to TRBJ2-7, with 7 bases fitting TRBD2. The trim removed 7 bases at V and 0 bases at J, leaving 6 bases unmatched. This CDR3 has 14 residues. CDR1 and CDR2 from the germline V gene are MDHEN and SYDVKM. The CDR3 protein is CASTQAGFSYEQYF. CDR3 coding DNA: TGTGCCAGCACCCAAGCGGGGTTCTCCTACGAGCAGTACTTC.

The chain combines TRBV7-9 with TRBJ1-1; 8 bases line up with TRBD1. The CDR3 loop spans 14 amino acids. Unmatched junction bases numbered 5, after V lost 3 bases and J lost 5 bases. Germline V gene lookup returns CDR1 SEHNR and CDR2 FQNEAQ (reference sequence). CDR3 sequence (DNA): TGTGCCAGCAGCTTTGAGGGACAGGCTACTGAAGCTTTCTTT. Protein: CASSFEGQATEAFF.

This clone appeared a single time. CDR3 DNA sequence: TGTGCCAGCAGTAAGCAGACAGGGTGGAATGAAAAACTGTTTTTT. It specifies CASSKQTGWNEKLFF. The V and J genes are TRBV6-6 and TRBJ1-4; 7 positions agree with TRBD1. CDR1 MNHNY and CDR2 SVGAGI come from the germline V gene (reference sequence). V dropped 5 bases and J dropped 5; count of bases not matched to a gene: 8. The CDR3 has 15 amino acids.